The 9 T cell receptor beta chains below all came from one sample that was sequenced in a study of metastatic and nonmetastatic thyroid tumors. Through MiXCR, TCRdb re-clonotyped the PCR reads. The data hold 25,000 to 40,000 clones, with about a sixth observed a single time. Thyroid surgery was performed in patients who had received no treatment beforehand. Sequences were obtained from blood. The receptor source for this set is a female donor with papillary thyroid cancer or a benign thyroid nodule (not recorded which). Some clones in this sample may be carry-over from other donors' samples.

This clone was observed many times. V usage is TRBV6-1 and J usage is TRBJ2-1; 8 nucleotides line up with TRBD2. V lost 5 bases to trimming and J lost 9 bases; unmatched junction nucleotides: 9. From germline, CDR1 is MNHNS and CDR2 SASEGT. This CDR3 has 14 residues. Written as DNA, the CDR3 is TGTGCCAGCAGTACCCCGGGACTAGTAAGTGAGCAGTTCTTC. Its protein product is CASSTPGLVSEQFF.

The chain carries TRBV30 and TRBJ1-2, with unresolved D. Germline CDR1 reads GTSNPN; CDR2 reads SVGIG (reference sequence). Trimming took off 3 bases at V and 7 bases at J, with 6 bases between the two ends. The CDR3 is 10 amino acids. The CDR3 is CAWRTIGYTF. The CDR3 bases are TGTGCCTGGAGGACGATTGGCTACACCTTC.

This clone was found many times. The CDR3 DNA reads as TGCGCCAGCAGCCCCGGGACATACGGGGAGCTGTTTTTT. It yields the protein CASSPGTYGELFF. The V call is TRBV10-1, the J call TRBJ2-2; TRBD1 is a possible D gene (6 bases). V gave up 6 bases and J gave up 7 bases, with 12 bases separating them. This CDR3 has 13 residues. The germline V gene has CDR1 WNHNN and CDR2 SYGVQD (reference sequence).

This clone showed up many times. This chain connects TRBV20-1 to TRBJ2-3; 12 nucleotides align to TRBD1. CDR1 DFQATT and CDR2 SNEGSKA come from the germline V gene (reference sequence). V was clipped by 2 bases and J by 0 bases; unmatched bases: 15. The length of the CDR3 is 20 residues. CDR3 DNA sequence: TGCAGTGCTAGACCGGGACAGGGGGCTCGGGGCCTTTCTAGCACAGATACGCAGTATTTT. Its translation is CSARPGQGARGLSSTDTQYF.

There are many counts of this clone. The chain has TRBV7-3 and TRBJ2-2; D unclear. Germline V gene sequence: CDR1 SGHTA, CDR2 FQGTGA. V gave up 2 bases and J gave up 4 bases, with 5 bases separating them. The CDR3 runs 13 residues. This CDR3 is CASSLPSTGELFF. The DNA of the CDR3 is TGTGCCAGCAGCTTACCAAGCACCGGGGAGCTGTTTTTT. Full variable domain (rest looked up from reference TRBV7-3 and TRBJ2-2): GAGVSQTPSNKVTEKGKYVELRCDPISGHTALYWYRQSLGQGPEFLIYFQGTGAADDSGLPNDRFFAVRPEGSVSTLKIQRTERGDSAVYLCASSLPSTGELFFGEGSRLTVL.

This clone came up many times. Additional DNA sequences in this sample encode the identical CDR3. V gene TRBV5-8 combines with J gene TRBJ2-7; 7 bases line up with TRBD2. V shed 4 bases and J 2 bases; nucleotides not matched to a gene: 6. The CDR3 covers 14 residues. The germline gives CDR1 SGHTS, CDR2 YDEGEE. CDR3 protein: CASSPGLVAYEQYF. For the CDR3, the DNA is TGTGCCAGCAGCCCCGGACTAGTGGCCTACGAGCAGTACTTC.

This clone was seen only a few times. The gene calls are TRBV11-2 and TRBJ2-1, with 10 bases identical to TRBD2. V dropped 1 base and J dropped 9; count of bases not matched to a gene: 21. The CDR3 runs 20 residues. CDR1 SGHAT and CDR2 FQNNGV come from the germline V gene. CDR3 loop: CASSLVSRMVWSGRGSEQFF. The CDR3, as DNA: TGTGCCAGCAGCTTAGTCTCTCGGATGGTGTGGAGCGGGAGGGGTAGTGAGCAGTTCTTC.

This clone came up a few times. In DNA, the CDR3 is TGTGCCAGCAGTTACCAGAAAGCCGATGGCTACACCTTC. It is translated as CASSYQKADGYTF. This chain links TRBV6-6 with TRBJ1-2, with D hard to call. The CDR3 consists of 13 residues. Per the germline V gene, CDR1 is MNHNY and CDR2 is SVGAGI (reference sequence). The V end lost 2 bases, the J end lost 6 bases, and 10 bases lay between the germline ends.

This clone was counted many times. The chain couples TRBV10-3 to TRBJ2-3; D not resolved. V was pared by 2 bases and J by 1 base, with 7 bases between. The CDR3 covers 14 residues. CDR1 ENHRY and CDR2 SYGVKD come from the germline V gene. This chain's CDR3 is CAISELVGTDTQYF. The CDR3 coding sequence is TGTGCCATCAGTGAGCTCGTGGGCACAGATACGCAGTATTTT.